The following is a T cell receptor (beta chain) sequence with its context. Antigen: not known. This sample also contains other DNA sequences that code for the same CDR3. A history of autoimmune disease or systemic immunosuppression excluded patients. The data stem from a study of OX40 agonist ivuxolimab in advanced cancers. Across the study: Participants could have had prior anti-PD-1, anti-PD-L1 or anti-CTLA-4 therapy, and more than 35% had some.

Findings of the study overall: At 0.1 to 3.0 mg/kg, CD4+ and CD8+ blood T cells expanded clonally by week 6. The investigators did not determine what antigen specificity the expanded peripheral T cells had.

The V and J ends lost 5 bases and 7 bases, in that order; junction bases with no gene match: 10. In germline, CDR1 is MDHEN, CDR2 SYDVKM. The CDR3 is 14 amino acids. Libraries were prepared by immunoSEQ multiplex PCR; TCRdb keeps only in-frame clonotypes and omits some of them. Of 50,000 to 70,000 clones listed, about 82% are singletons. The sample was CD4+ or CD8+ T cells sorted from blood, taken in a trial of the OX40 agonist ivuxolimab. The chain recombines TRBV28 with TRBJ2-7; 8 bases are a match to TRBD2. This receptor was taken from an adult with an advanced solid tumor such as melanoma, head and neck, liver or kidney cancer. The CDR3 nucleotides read TGTGCCAGCAGTGAACTAGCGGAGAGCTATGAGCAGTACTTC. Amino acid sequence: CASSELAESYEQYF.